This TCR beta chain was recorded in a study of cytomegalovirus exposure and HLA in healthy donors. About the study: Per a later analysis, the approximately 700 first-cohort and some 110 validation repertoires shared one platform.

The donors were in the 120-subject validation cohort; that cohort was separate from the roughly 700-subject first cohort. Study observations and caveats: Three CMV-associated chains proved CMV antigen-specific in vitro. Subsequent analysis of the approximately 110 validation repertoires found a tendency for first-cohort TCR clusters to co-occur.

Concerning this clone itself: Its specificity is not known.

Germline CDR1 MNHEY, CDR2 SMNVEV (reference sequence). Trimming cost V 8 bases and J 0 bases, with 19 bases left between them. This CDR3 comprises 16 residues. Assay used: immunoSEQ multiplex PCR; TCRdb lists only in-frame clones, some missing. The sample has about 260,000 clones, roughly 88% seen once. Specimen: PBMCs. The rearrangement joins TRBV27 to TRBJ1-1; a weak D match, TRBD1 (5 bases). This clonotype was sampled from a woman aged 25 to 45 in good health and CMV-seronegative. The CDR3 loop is CASSLGPGALNTEAFF. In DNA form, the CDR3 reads TGTGCCAGCTCTCTCGGCCCCGGGGCACTGAACACTGAAGCTTTCTTT.